This T cell receptor beta chain originates from a study of blood T cell repertoires in COVID-19. Study in general: The United States, Italy and Spain were the sources of the acute and convalescent COVID-19 samples. T cells, B-cell-depleted T cells, or PBMCs supplied cDNA or gDNA.

Methods used by the authors: Quantification of nucleated cells was approximated via reference gene primer amplification. Using immunoSEQ multiplex PCR, the repertoire was profiled, and TCRdb retains in-frame clones only, with some absent. The D gene and trimming were derived from the DNA, and the V and J assignments and clone size from that table. In the table there are 120,000 or so clones, roughly 79% of which are singletons. Germline-derived CDR1 and CDR2 are MGHRA and YSYEKL. V lost 4 bases and J lost 1, with 11 bases in between. There are 16 residues in the CDR3. The sample taken for sequencing was peripheral blood. This chain links TRBV4-1 with TRBJ2-6, with a possible D match to TRBD2 (6 bases). The receptor's source is a woman of 80 years or more with active or convalescent COVID-19. For the CDR3, the DNA is TGCGCCAGCAGCCCGGAGGAGGGGTCTGGGGCCAACGTCCTGACTTTC. Its protein product is CASSPEEGSGANVLTF.